This T cell receptor beta chain is drawn from a study of T cell clusters in autoimmune cytopenias. Roughly 38,000 genome equivalents of blood DNA were amplified for TRB. CDR3 length: 18 amino acids. CDR1 is MNHEY, CDR2 SVGAGI, per germline. One tube held mixed TRB-A and TRB-B primer pools for touch-down PCR. From the multiplex PCR reads, TCRdb lists one entry per CDR3 protein and no DNA. Its clone listing holds 6,000 or so distinct CDR3 sequences. Separately, the same data were catalogued under a study of T cell repertoires in aging, cancer and after chemotherapy.

This receptor was taken from a human donor in good health. Sequencing was done on a sample of peripheral blood. The chain links TRBV6-5 to TRBJ2-5; the TCRdb D gene call, TRBD1, has no DNA to confirm it. This CDR3 reads CASSFHSDRTRVQETQYF.